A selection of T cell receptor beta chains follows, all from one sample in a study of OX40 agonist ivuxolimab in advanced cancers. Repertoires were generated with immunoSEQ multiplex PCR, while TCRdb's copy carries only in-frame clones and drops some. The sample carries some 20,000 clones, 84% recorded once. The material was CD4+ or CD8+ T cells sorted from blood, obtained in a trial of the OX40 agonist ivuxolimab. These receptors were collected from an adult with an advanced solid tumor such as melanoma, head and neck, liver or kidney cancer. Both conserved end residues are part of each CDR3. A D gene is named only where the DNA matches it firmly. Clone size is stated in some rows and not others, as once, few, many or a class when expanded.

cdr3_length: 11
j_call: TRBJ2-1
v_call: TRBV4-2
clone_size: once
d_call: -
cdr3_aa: CASSQGNEQFF
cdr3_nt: TGTGCCAGCAGCCAAGGAAATGAGCAGTTCTTC

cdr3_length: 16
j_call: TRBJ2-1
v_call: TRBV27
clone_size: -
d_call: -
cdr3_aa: CASRLALNRPGNEQFF
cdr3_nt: TGTGCCAGCCGTTTGGCCCTTAATCGTCCGGGGAATGAGCAGTTCTTC

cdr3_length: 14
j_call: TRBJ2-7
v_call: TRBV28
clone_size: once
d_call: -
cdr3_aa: CASSLTAETYEQYF
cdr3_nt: TGTGCCAGCAGTTTGACAGCAGAAACCTACGAGCAGTACTTC

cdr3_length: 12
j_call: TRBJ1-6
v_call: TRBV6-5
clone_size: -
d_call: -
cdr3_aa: CASGSGPSPLHF
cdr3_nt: TGTGCCAGCGGTAGTGGGCCTTCACCCCTCCACTTT

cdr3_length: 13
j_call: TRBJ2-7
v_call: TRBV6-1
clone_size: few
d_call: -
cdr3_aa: CASSHADNYEQYF
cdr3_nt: TGTGCCAGCAGTCACGCAGACAACTACGAGCAGTACTTC

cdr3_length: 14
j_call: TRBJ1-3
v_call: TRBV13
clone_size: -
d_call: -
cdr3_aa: CASRRGGSGNTIYF
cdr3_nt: TGTGCCAGCAGACGAGGGGGTTCTGGAAACACCATATATTTT

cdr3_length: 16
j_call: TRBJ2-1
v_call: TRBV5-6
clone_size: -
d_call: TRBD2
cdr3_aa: CASSLLGTSGGNEQFF
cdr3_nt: TGTGCCAGCAGCTTGTTGGGGACTAGCGGGGGCAATGAGCAGTTCTTC

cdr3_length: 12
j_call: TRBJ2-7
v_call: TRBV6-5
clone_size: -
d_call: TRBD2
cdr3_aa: CASSYGLGEQYF
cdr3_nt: TGTGCCAGCAGTTACGGACTAGGTGAGCAGTACTTC

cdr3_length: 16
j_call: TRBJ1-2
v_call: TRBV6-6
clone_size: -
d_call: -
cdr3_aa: CASTGGVIGFNYGYTF
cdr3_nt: TGTGCCAGCACCGGTGGAGTCATTGGTTTTAACTATGGCTACACCTTC

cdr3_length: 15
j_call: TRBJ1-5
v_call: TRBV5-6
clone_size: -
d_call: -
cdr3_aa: CASSLKGHQGLPQHF
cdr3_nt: TGTGCCAGCAGCTTGAAGGGACACCAAGGCCTGCCCCAGCATTTT

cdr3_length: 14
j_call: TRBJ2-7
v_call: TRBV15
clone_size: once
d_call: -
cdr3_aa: CATSRDRGRYEQYF
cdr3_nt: TGTGCCACCAGCAGAGATAGGGGGAGATACGAGCAGTACTTC

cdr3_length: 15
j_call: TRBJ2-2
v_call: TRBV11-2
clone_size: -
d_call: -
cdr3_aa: CASSLGLGNTGELFF
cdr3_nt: TGTGCCAGCAGCTTGGGGCTAGGGAACACCGGGGAGCTGTTTTTT

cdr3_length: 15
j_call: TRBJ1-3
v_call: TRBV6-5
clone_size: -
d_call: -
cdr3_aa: CASSYSAISGNTIYF
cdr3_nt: TGTGCCAGCAGTTACTCGGCTATCTCTGGAAACACCATATATTTT

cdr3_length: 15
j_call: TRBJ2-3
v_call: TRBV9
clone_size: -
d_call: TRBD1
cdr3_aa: CASSVLQGAKDTQYF
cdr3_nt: TGTGCCAGCAGCGTCCTACAGGGGGCGAAAGATACGCAGTATTTT

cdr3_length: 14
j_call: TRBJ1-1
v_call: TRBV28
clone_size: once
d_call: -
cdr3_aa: CASSLTGGRTEAFF
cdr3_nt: TGTGCCAGCAGTCTTACAGGCGGGAGGACTGAAGCTTTCTTT

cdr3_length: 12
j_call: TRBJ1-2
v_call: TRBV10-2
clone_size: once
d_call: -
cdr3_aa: CASGGSGYGYTF
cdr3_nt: TGCGCCAGCGGGGGCTCGGGCTATGGCTACACCTTC

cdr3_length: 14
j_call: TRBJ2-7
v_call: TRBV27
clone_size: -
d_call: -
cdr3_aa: CASSPRVSHYEQYF
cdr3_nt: TGTGCCAGCAGTCCCAGGGTGTCTCACTACGAGCAGTACTTC

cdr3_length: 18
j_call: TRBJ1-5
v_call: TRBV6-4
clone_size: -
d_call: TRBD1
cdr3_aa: CASSDLTEGATGNQPQHF
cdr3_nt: TGTGCCAGCAGTGACCTTACGGAGGGGGCAACGGGCAATCAGCCCCAGCATTTT

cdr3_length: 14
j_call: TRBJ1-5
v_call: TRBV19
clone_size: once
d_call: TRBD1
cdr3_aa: CASTVTGGLQPQHF
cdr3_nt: TGTGCCAGTACCGTGACAGGGGGTCTTCAGCCCCAGCATTTT

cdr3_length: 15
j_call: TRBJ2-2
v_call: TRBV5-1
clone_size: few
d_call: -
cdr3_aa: CASSLTNSNTGELFF
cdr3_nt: TGCGCCAGCAGCTTGACAAATTCGAACACCGGGGAGCTGTTTTTT

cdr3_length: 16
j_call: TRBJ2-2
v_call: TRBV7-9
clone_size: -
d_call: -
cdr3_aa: CASSPPGIAATGELFF
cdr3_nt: TGTGCCAGCAGCCCGCCTGGGATCGCGGCCACCGGGGAGCTGTTTTTT

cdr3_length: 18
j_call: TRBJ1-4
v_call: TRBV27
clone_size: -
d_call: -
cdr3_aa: CASSGVDKGGALNEKLFF
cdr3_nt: TGTGCCAGCAGTGGGGTAGATAAAGGTGGTGCCCTTAATGAAAAACTGTTTTTT

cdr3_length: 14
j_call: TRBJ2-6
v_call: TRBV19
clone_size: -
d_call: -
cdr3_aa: CASSNGAGANVLTF
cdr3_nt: TGTGCCAGTAGTAACGGGGCTGGGGCCAACGTCCTGACTTTC

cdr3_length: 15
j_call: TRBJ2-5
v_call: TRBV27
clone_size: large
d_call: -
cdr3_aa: CASQQFWPSGETQYF
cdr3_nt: TGTGCCAGCCAGCAGTTTTGGCCCAGTGGGGAGACCCAGTACTTC

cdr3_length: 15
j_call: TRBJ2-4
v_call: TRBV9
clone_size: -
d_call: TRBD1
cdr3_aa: CASSGAGQGKNIQYF
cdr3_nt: TGTGCCAGCAGCGGAGCGGGACAGGGCAAAAACATTCAGTACTTC

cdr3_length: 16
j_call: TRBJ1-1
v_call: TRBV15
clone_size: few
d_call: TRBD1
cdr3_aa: CATSADRGRANTEAFF
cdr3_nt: TGTGCCACCAGCGCGGACAGGGGGCGCGCGAACACTGAAGCTTTCTTT

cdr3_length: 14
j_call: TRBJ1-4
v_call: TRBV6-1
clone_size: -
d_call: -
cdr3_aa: CASSEIEGSEKLFF
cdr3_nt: TGTGCCAGCAGTGAGATAGAAGGAAGTGAAAAACTGTTTTTT

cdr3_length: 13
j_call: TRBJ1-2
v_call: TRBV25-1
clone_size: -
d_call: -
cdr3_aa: CASSEQGNYGYTF
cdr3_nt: TGTGCCAGCAGTGAACAGGGGAACTATGGCTACACCTTC

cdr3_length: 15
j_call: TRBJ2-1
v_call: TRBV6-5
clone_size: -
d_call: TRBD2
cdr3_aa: CASRASGASYNEQFF
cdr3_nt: TGTGCCAGCAGGGCTAGCGGGGCCTCCTACAATGAGCAGTTCTTC

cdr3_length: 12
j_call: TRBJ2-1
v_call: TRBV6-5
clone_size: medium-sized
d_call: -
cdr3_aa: CASSYLHGRQFF
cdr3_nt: TGTGCCAGCAGTTACTTGCACGGGAGACAGTTCTTC

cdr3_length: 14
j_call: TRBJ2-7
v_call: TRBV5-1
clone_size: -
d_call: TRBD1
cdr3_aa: CASTTGSPPYEQYF
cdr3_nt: TGCGCCAGCACGACAGGGAGCCCTCCCTACGAGCAGTACTTC

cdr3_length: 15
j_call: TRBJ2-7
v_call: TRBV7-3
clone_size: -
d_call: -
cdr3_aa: CASSLTGGQSYEQYF
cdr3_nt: TGTGCCAGCAGCTTAACGGGGGGACAGTCCTACGAGCAGTACTTC

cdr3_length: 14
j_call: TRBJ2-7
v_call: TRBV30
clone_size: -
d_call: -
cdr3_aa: CAWSGGSPIHEQYF
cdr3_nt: TGTGCCTGGAGTGGGGGATCTCCTATCCACGAGCAGTACTTC

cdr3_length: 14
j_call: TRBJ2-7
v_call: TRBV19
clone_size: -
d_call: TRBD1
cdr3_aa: CASNPGQGSYEQYF
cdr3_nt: TGTGCCAGTAACCCCGGACAGGGCTCCTACGAGCAGTACTTC

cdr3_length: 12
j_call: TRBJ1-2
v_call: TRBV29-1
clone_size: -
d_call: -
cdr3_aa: CSVVPGSDGYTF
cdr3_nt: TGCAGCGTTGTTCCAGGGTCGGATGGCTACACCTTC

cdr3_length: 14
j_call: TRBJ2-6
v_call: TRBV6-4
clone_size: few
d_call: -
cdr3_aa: CASSAGPGANVLTF
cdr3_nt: TGTGCCAGCAGTGCCGGGCCCGGGGCCAACGTCCTGACTTTC

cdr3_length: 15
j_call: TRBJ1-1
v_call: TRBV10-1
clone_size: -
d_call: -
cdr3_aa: CASSESRQAGTEAFF
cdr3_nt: TGCGCCAGCAGTGAATCCCGACAGGCCGGTACTGAAGCTTTCTTT

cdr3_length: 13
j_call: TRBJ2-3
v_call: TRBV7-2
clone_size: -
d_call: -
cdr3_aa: CASSWVDINTQYF
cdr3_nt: TGTGCCAGCAGCTGGGTCGATATAAATACGCAGTATTTT

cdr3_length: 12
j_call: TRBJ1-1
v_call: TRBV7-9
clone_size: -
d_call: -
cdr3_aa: CASSSRAREAFF
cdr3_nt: TGTGCCAGCAGCTCCAGGGCCAGGGAAGCTTTCTTT

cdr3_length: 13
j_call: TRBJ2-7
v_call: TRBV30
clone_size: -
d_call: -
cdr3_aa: CASLAQATYEQYF
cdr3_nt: TGTGCCTCCTTAGCGCAAGCGACCTACGAGCAGTACTTC

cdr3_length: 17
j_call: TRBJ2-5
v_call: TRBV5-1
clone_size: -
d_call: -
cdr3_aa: CASSLADSGVGQETQYF
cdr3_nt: TGCGCCAGCAGCTTGGCCGATTCAGGGGTGGGACAAGAGACCCAGTACTTC

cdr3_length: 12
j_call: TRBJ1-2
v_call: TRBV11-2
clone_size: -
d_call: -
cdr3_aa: CASSPGLRGYTF
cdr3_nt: TGTGCCAGCAGCCCAGGACTTAGGGGCTACACCTTC

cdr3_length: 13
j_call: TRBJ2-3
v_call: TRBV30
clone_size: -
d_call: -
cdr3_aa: CAWSAQPQDTQYF
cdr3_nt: TGTGCCTGGAGTGCACAACCCCAAGATACGCAGTATTTT

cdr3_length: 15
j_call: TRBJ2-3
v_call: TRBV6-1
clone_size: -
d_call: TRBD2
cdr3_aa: CASKGLAASTDTQYF
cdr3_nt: TGTGCCAGCAAGGGACTAGCGGCTAGCACAGATACGCAGTATTTT

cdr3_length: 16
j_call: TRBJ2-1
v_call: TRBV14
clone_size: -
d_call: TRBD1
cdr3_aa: CASSQDLGQGREEQFF
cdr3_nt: TGTGCCAGCAGCCAAGATCTGGGACAGGGGCGAGAGGAGCAGTTCTTC

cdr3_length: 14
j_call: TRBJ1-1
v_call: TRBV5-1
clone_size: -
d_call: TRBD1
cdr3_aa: CASSQRQGDTEAFF
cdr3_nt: TGCGCCAGCAGCCAACGACAGGGCGACACTGAAGCTTTCTTT

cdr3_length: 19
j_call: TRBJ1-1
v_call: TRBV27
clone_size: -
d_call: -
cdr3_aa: CASSLSSTGIGGRGTEAFF
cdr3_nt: TGTGCCAGCAGTTTATCTAGTACGGGTATAGGGGGAAGGGGCACTGAAGCTTTCTTT

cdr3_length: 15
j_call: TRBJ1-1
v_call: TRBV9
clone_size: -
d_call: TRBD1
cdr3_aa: CASSEQGAQTTEAFF
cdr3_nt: TGTGCCAGCAGTGAACAGGGGGCACAAACCACTGAAGCTTTCTTT

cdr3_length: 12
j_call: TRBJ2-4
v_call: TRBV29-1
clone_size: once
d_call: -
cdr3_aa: CSVESDTDIQYF
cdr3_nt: TGCAGCGTTGAGTCGGACACTGACATTCAGTACTTC

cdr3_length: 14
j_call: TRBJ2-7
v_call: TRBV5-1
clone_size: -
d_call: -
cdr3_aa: CASSLAPGQYEQYF
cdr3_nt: TGCGCCAGCAGCTTGGCGCCCGGACAATACGAGCAGTACTTC

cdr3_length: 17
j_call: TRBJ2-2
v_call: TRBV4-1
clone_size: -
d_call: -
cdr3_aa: CASSQEITGANTGELFF
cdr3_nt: TGCGCCAGCAGCCAAGAAATTACGGGGGCGAACACCGGGGAGCTGTTTTTT

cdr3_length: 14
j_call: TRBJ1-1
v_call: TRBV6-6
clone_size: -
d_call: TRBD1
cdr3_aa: CASSKTGGWTEAFF
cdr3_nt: TGTGCCAGCAGTAAAACAGGGGGCTGGACTGAAGCTTTCTTT

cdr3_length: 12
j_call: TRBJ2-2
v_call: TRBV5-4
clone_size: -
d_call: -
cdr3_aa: CASFGSPGELFF
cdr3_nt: TGTGCCAGCTTCGGGAGCCCCGGGGAGCTGTTTTTT

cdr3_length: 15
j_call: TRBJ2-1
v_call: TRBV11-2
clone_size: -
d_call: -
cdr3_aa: CASSLDWNSYNEQFF
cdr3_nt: TGTGCCAGCAGCTTAGACTGGAACTCCTACAATGAGCAGTTCTTC

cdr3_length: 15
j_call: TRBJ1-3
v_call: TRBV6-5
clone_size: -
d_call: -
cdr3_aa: CASSRTAPVGNTIYF
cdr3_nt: TGTGCCAGCAGTCGGACAGCCCCTGTAGGAAACACCATATATTTT

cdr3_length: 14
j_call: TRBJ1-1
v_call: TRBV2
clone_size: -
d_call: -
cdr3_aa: CASSGPAGNTEAFF
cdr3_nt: TGTGCCAGCAGTGGGCCCGCAGGGAATACTGAAGCTTTCTTT

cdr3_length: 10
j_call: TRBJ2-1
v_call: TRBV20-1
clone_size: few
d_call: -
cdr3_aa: CSAQRDEQFF
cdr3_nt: TGCAGTGCCCAAAGAGATGAGCAGTTCTTC